This TCR beta chain originates from a study of beta chain features in type 1 diabetes (dated by TCRdb to between 2018 and 2020). Turning to the overall study: Mean age, gender distribution, total cell number and subset yield did not differ between patients and healthy donors. Across all samples, around 99 million sorted cells were examined, and cell number per subset correlated strongly with RNA yield. In the study, recently diagnosed type 1 diabetes patients and matched healthy donors were compared on the TCRB repertoires of their sorted circulating CD4+ T cell subsets. Naive and central memory subsets were obtained from all 30 or so donors, but regulatory and stem cell-like memory subsets were isolated from only 8 patients and roughly 8 healthy donors. The research as a whole found: Shorter templates might have been favored by PCR, but patient and control samples were amplified and corrected together, so both groups would have been affected equally by any skew. Patients with type 1 diabetes made fewer insertions and deleted more nucleotides at VDJ recombination sites, implying thymic rearrangement abnormalities. A moderate but significant shortening of TCRB CDR3 length was observed in type 1 diabetes patients in all four CD4+ subsets. Because cDNA was sequenced instead of genomic DNA, activated cells with high expression could be over-represented, although the groups did not differ in activation or CD3 levels. Naive, central memory and regulatory TCRB repertoires appeared to be more alike among patients than among healthy donors. HLA sub-analyses involved small numbers of individuals, so any influence of HLA type on TCRB rearrangement remained unresolved.

A single peripheral blood draw of approximately 110 mL on average was collected from each donor into heparinised tubes. Naive, central memory, regulatory and stem cell-like memory CD4+ T cells were sorted on a BD FACSAria II using a panel including CD45RO, CCR7, CD25, CD127, CD95 and CD27. A purity above 95% was achieved for all sorted populations. Right away, PBMCs were isolated by Lymphoprep density gradient centrifugation and were stained directly, with no culture step. So that batch effects would be minimized, each experiment stained and sorted samples in pairs, pairing one healthy donor with one patient. The High Capacity cDNA Reverse Transcription Kit was used to reverse transcribe all of the isolated RNA, meaning that expressed TCRB transcripts were what got sequenced. Deep immunoSEQ sequencing was applied to naive, central memory and regulatory T cell samples, giving an average of roughly 3.5 million total reads per sample. Sorted cells were lysed in RLT buffer and RNA was extracted with DNase-treated RNeasy Micro or Mini kits, depending on cell number. Each cell subset was processed on its own to prevent cross-contamination, while patient and healthy donor samples were processed together. TCRB sequences were amplified from cDNA with the immunoSEQ multiplex PCR, producing 87-bp fragments spanning the CDR3 region. The amplicons were sequenced using the Illumina HiSeq platform. In the authors' own workflow: Synthetic template baselines were used to correct PCR bias computationally, reads within Hamming distance 2 were collapsed together, and singletons that could not be merged were discarded. By aligning reads against IMGT, V, D and J genes, CDR3 length, and insertions or deletions at six rearrangement sites were assigned. Within each subset, clonotype counts were normalized to the number of sorted cells before true diversity and Gini coefficients were calculated with the tcR R package. Repertoire sharing was quantified using the overlap coefficient calculated on TCRB nucleotide sequences. Out-of-frame TCRB sequences from naive cells were analyzed as a proxy for the pre-selection repertoire. The immuneACCESS repertoire file appears here via TCRdb, limited to in-frame rearrangements. These files lack a portion of the clones; in checked studies, under half of the deficit traces to unresolved V genes, and the cause of the others is not known. V, J and clone size are those of that table, while D and trimming were read from the DNA. The sample contains about 620,000 clones, about 14% of them found a single time. Clones ranked in the top ten supply about 0.093% of the sample.

As encoded in the germline V gene, CDR1 is MNHNS while CDR2 is SASEGT. Counted from cysteine to phenylalanine, this CDR3 has 13 amino acids. Only the CDR3 portion is preserved as DNA: 39 bases, with reading frame beginning at the first base. Trimming leaves V shorter by 6 bases and J shorter by 3 bases, with the junction holding 3 bases beyond the gene matches. This clone turned up a few times. Which antigen it targets is not known. Qualities for individual bases were not recorded, and no much larger clone is one base off. The sequenced sample was naive CD4+ T cells from blood. In light of the paper, this sample's cell subset or site label describes: true naive CD4+ T cells. This TCR was sampled from a man younger than 35 in good health. Here the chain combines TRBV6-1 and TRBJ2-3; TRBD2 agrees with 7 junctional bases. The CDR3 region reads CASRLGGTDTQYF. The DNA sequence reads TGTGCCAGCAGGTTGGGGGGGACAGATACGCAGTATTTT.